A selection of T cell receptor beta chains follows, all from one sample in a study of naive and memory T cell subsets. One entry per CDR3 protein, called by TCRdb with MiXCR from the UMI-ligation and nested PCR reads. The top ten hold 7.4% of the sample, which has about 26,000 distinct CDR3 sequences, roughly 5.2% seen once. The sequenced sample consisted of blood. The receptors derive from an adult in good health. CDR3s include the opening cysteine and the closing phenylalanine or tryptophan. A D gene is named only where the DNA matches it firmly. Only some rows state a clone size, as once, few, many or a class for expanded clones.

d_call j_call v_call cdr3_length clone_size cdr3_aa cdr3_nt
TRBD1 TRBJ2-7 TRBV29-1 14 many CSVRPGQETYEQYF TGCAGCGTGCGGCCGGGACAGGAAACCTACGAGCAGTACTTC
. TRBJ2-1 TRBV28 12 many CASTQGYNEQFF TGTGCCAGCACTCAGGGTTACAATGAGCAGTTCTTC
. TRBJ1-2 TRBV12-3/TRBV12-4 13 many CASTDKGYYGYTF TGTGCCAGCACCGATAAGGGGTACTATGGCTACACCTTC
TRBD1 TRBJ1-6 TRBV6-6 16 . CASSYRDREGNSPLHF TGTGCCAGCAGTTACCGGGACAGGGAGGGGAATTCACCCCTCCACTTT
. TRBJ2-6 TRBV28 15 few CASKLGGSGANVLTF TGTGCCAGCAAACTCGGGGGTTCTGGGGCCAACGTCCTGACTTTC
. TRBJ2-2 TRBV6-2/TRBV6-3 13 many CASTDPSTGELFF TGTGCCAGCACCGATCCGAGCACCGGGGAGCTGTTTTTT
. TRBJ2-7 TRBV29-1 15 many CSVELRAGLSYEQYF TGCAGCGTTGAGTTACGGGCAGGGCTTTCGTACGAGCAGTACTTC
. TRBJ2-5 TRBV28 14 many CASSFGGIIKTQYF TGTGCCAGCAGTTTCGGCGGGATCATCAAGACCCAGTACTTC
. TRBJ2-5 TRBV11-1 15 many CASRANRGPQETQYF TGTGCCAGCAGAGCGAACCGGGGCCCCCAAGAGACCCAGTACTTC
TRBD1 TRBJ2-7 TRBV4-3 16 many CASSHTGTGGGYEQYF TGCGCCAGCAGCCACACCGGGACAGGGGGAGGTTACGAGCAGTACTTC
. TRBJ2-5 TRBV29-1 17 many CSVARLKLASVQETQYF TGCAGCGTCGCGAGGTTAAAACTAGCCTCGGTCCAAGAGACCCAGTACTTC
. TRBJ1-1 TRBV29-1 11 many CSVKLNTEAFF TGCAGCGTTAAGTTGAACACTGAAGCTTTCTTT
. TRBJ2-7 TRBV20-1 14 medium-sized CSARHRGLGGEQYF TGCAGTGCTAGACACCGGGGCCTAGGTGGCGAGCAGTACTTC
TRBD2 TRBJ2-1 TRBV9 17 . CASSVGPAGRRYNEQFF TGTGCCAGCAGCGTAGGACCAGCGGGAAGGAGGTACAATGAGCAGTTCTTC
TRBD1 TRBJ1-6 TRBV18 15 many CASSLLTGMNSPLHF TGTGCCAGCTCACTCCTGACAGGGATGAATTCACCCCTCCACTTT
. TRBJ2-1 TRBV2 13 many CATAVGPYNEQFF TGTGCCACGGCCGTAGGCCCCTACAATGAGCAGTTCTTC
TRBD1 TRBJ2-7 TRBV18 14 few CASSLTRGLDEQYF TGTGCCAGCTCATTGACGAGGGGGCTGGATGAGCAGTACTTC
TRBD2 TRBJ2-1 TRBV28 14 medium-sized CASEPGLAVNEQFF TGTGCCAGTGAGCCGGGACTAGCGGTCAATGAGCAGTTCTTC
. TRBJ2-5 TRBV27 16 many CASRPTWTERGETQYF TGTGCCAGCAGACCGACCTGGACAGAGCGTGGAGAGACCCAGTACTTC
TRBD2 TRBJ2-1 TRBV11-2 16 many CASSLQPGRPHNEQFF TGTGCCAGCAGCTTGCAGCCCGGGAGGCCCCACAATGAGCAGTTCTTC
TRBD2 TRBJ2-3 TRBV7-3 17 many CASSQTSLAGRTDTQYF TGTGCCAGCAGTCAGACCTCCCTAGCGGGACGCACAGATACGCAGTATTTT
. TRBJ1-1 TRBV12-3/TRBV12-4 14 many CASSPGPENTEAFF TGTGCCAGCAGCCCCGGACCGGAGAACACTGAAGCTTTCTTT
. TRBJ1-4 TRBV4-1 16 . CASSQASGATNEKLFF TGCGCCAGCAGCCAAGCCTCCGGGGCAACTAATGAAAAACTGTTTTTT
. TRBJ1-5 TRBV4-3 15 few CASSQDNGVGQPQHF TGCGCCAGCAGCCAAGATAATGGGGTTGGTCAGCCCCAGCATTTT
. TRBJ2-1 TRBV10-3 13 many CAISEIWLHEQFF TGTGCCATCAGTGAGATCTGGCTCCATGAGCAGTTCTTC
. TRBJ1-5 TRBV28 15 many CASSLPTGSNQPQHF TGTGCCAGCAGTTTACCTACAGGGAGCAATCAGCCCCAGCATTTT
TRBD2 TRBJ2-1 TRBV20-1 11 many CSAGREYEQFF TGCAGTGCTGGGCGGGAGTATGAGCAGTTCTTC
. TRBJ1-5 TRBV2 17 many CASRGGREGVKPPPQHF TGTGCCAGCAGAGGGGGACGAGAGGGGGTTAAACCCCCGCCCCAGCATTTT
. TRBJ2-7 TRBV29-1 13 many CSVGSQPLYEQYF TGCAGCGTTGGCTCCCAACCACTCTACGAGCAGTACTTC
TRBD2 TRBJ2-3 TRBV7-2 16 . CASSQGWSGRSDTQYF TGTGCCAGCAGCCAAGGCTGGAGCGGGAGATCAGATACGCAGTATTTT
. TRBJ1-5 TRBV7-2 13 many CASSRDSNQPQHF TGTGCCAGCAGCAGGGATAGCAATCAGCCCCAGCATTTT
TRBD2 TRBJ2-1 TRBV29-1 15 many CSVYDLAGVGNEQFF TGCAGCGTCTACGACCTAGCGGGAGTAGGCAATGAGCAGTTCTTC
. TRBJ2-1 TRBV29-1 12 many CSASPFFNEQFF TGCAGCGCCTCGCCCTTCTTCAATGAGCAGTTCTTC
. TRBJ2-1 TRBV28 13 medium-sized CASSSPRRNEQFF TGTGCCAGCAGTTCCCCTAGGCGCAATGAGCAGTTCTTC
TRBD2 TRBJ2-1 TRBV3-1 16 . CASSQDTAREGPEQFF TGTGCCAGCAGCCAAGATACGGCGCGGGAGGGCCCCGAGCAGTTCTTC
. TRBJ2-6 TRBV3-1 17 . CASSPWGLASGANVLTF TGTGCCAGCAGCCCCTGGGGTCTCGCCTCTGGGGCCAACGTCCTGACTTTC
. TRBJ1-1 TRBV29-1 13 many CSVESRVNTEAFF TGCAGCGTTGAAAGCAGGGTTAACACTGAAGCTTTCTTT
TRBD2 TRBJ2-1 TRBV20-1 15 many CSARPLAGDSNEQFF TGCAGTGCTAGACCGCTAGCGGGAGACTCCAATGAGCAGTTCTTC
. TRBJ2-7 TRBV5-1 11 many CASSSTEEQYF TGCGCCAGCAGCTCCACGGAAGAGCAGTACTTC
. TRBJ2-1 TRBV3-1 18 many CASSQDRLGSVTYNEQFF TGTGCCAGCAGCCAAGATCGGCTGGGCTCCGTCACCTACAATGAGCAGTTCTTC
TRBD1 TRBJ1-5 TRBV12-3/TRBV12-4 14 medium-sized CASSGQGPNQPQHF TGTGCCAGCAGTGGACAGGGCCCCAATCAGCCCCAGCATTTT
TRBD2 TRBJ2-7 TRBV14 15 many CASSLQVGGSYEQYF TGTGCCAGCAGCCTCCAAGTGGGCGGGAGTTACGAGCAGTACTTC
. TRBJ2-5 TRBV10-2 13 many CASSDGSPETQYF TGCGCCAGCAGTGATGGTAGCCCGGAGACCCAGTACTTC
. TRBJ1-6 TRBV4-3 13 many CASSQDPNSPLHF TGCGCCAGCAGCCAAGATCCTAATTCACCCCTCCACTTT
TRBD2 TRBJ2-5 TRBV27 17 many CASTRISGTSGIETQYF TGTGCCAGCACTCGGATATCCGGGACTAGCGGGATTGAGACCCAGTACTTC
TRBD2 TRBJ2-5 TRBV6-2/TRBV6-3 15 many CASSYGAGVPETQYF TGTGCCAGCAGTTACGGAGCGGGAGTTCCAGAGACCCAGTACTTC
. TRBJ2-3 TRBV6-2/TRBV6-3 14 few CASRDRGPEDTQYF TGTGCCAGCAGGGATCGCGGTCCGGAAGATACGCAGTATTTT
TRBD1 TRBJ1-1 TRBV18 16 medium-sized CASSPPGQGLNTEAFF TGTGCCAGCTCACCCCCGGGACAGGGTTTGAACACTGAAGCTTTCTTT
. TRBJ1-3 TRBV14 17 many CASSLGQLLASGNTIYF TGTGCCAGCAGCCTCGGACAGCTTCTCGCCTCTGGAAACACCATATATTTT
TRBD2 TRBJ2-2 TRBV7-9 15 few CASAFSGRAAGELFF TGTGCCAGCGCCTTTAGCGGGAGGGCCGCCGGGGAGCTGTTTTTT
TRBD1 TRBJ1-5 TRBV27 14 many CASRSGGSNQPQHF TGTGCCAGCAGGTCAGGGGGGAGCAATCAGCCCCAGCATTTT
. TRBJ2-3 TRBV4-2 14 medium-sized CASSQDRVLDTQYF TGTGCCAGCAGCCAAGATCGGGTTTTGGATACGCAGTATTTT
TRBD2 TRBJ2-1 TRBV7-9 18 . CASSSRGRSGRAPGEQFF TGTGCCAGCAGCTCCCGGGGACGTAGCGGGAGGGCCCCTGGTGAGCAGTTCTTC